This T cell receptor (beta chain) was profiled in a study of low-dose radiotherapy and immunotherapy resistance in tumors. On the study more broadly: Cohort 1 was given 0.5 Gy per fraction every 2 weeks, for 6.5 Gy total. Patients received cyclophosphamide 200 mg/m2 intravenously every two weeks, the day before radiation-immunotherapy.

As to time point: after trial treatment. The treatment: LDRT plus nivolumab, ipilimumab, low-dose cyclophosphamide and aspirin (RACIN trial). Donors were administered nivolumab, ipilimumab, aspirin and low-dose cyclophosphamide, together with low-dose radiotherapy. Patients eligible had advanced solid tumors without tumor-infiltrating lymphocytes. Germline V lookup: CDR1 DFQATT, CDR2 SNEGSKA (reference sequence). This CDR3 is built from 14 residues. V was clipped by 0 bases and J by 5 bases, with 10 bases between them. Alpha- and beta-chain coverage of first-strand cDNA came from TRAV- and TRBV-specific primers. The PCR that amplified TCRs ran for around 20 cycles, relying on a constant-region primer and a V-primer adapter. TCRdb ran MiXCR on the reads and lists one entry per CDR3 protein. The sample yields about 97,000 distinct CDR3 sequences, around 20% seen once. This clonotype was detected ten times or more.

This chain connects TRBV20-1 to TRBJ2-2; D might be TRBD1 (5 bases). This receptor was obtained from a male donor with prostate cancer. This specimen consisted of PBMCs, obtained after low-dose radiotherapy plus immunotherapy. CDR3 sequence: CSARDNRGTGELFF. The CDR3 coding sequence is TGCAGTGCTAGAGATAATAGGGGTACCGGGGAGCTGTTTTTT.